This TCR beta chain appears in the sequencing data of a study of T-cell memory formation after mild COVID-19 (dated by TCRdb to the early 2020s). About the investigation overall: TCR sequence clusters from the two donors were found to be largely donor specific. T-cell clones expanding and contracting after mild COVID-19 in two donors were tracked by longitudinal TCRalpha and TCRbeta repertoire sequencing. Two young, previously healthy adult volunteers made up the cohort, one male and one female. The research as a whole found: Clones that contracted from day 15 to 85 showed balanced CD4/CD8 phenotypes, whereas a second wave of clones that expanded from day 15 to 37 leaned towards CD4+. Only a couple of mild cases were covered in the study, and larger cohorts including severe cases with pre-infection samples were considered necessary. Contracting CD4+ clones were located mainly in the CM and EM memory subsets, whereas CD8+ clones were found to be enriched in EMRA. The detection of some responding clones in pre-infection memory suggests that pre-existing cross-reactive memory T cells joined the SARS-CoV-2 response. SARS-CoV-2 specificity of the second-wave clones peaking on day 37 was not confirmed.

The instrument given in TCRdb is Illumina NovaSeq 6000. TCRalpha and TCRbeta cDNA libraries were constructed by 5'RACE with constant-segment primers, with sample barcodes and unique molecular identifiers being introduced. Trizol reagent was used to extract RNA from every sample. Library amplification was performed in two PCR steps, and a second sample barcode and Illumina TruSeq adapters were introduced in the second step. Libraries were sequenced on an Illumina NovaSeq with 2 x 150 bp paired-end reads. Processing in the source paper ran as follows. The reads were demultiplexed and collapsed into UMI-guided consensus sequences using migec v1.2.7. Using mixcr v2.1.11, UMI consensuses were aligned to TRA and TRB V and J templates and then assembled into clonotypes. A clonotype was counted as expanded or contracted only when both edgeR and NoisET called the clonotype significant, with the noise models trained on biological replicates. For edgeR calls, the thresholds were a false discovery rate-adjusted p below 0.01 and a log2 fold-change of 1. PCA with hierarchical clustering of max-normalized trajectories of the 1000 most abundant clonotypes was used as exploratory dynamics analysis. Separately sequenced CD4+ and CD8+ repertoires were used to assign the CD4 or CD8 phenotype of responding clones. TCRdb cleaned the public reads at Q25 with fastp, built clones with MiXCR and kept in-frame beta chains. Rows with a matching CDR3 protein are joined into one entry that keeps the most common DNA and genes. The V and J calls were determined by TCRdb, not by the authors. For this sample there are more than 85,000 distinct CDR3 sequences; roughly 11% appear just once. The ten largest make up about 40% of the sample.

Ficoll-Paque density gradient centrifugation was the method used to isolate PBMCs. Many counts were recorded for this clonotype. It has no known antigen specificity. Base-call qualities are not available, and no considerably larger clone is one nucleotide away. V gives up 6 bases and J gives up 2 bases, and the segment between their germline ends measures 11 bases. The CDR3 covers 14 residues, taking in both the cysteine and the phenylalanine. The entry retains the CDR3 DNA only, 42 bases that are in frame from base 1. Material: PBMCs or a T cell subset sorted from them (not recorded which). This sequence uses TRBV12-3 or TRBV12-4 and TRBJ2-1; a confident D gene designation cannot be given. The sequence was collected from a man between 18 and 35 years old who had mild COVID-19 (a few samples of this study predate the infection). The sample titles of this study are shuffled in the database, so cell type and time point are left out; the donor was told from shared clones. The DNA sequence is TGTGCCAGCAGCCCGTCCGGAGCCTACAATGAGCAGTTCTTC. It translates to CASSPSGAYNEQFF.